Below, 9 T cell receptor beta chains from the same sample are listed, as sequenced in a study of blood T cell repertoires in COVID-19. Data came from immunoSEQ multiplex PCR; TCRdb stores just in-frame clones and leaves some out. The data show around 250,000 clones, with around nine tenths seen just once and 0.94% held by the top ten. Sequences were obtained from peripheral blood. The source is a woman aged 40 to 50 who had recovered from COVID-19.

This chain uses TRBV3-1 (or the pseudogene TRBV3-2) with TRBJ2-3; D possibly corresponds to TRBD2 (6 bases). The CDR3 spans 14 residues. The ends were cut back, 6 bases at V and 0 bases at J, with 10 bases in the middle. CDR1 and CDR2 (germline): LGHDT, YNNKEL (reference sequence). CDR3 residues: CASRGGVSTDTQYF. The DNA of the CDR3 is TGTGCCAGCAGGGGGGGAGTTAGCACAGATACGCAGTATTTT.

The chain links TRBV30 to TRBJ1-1, with D possibly being TRBD1 (6 bases). Germline V CDR1 and CDR2: GTSNPN, SVGIG (reference sequence). The ends were cut back, 2 bases at V and 1 base at J, with 11 bases in the middle. The CDR3 contains 14 residues. Here the CDR3 DNA reads TGTGCCTGGAGTCCCATGGACAGGAACACTGAAGCTTTCTTT. This translates into CAWSPMDRNTEAFF.

Only one count was recorded for this clone. V and J are TRBV28 and TRBJ2-3; TRBD1 is a possible D gene (6 bases). This CDR3 has 12 residues. The germline V gene encodes CDR1 MDHEN and CDR2 SYDVKM. V was clipped by 6 bases and J by 6 bases, with 10 bases between them. The CDR3 DNA reads TGTGCCAGCAGGTCCCAGGGGGATACGCAGTATTTT. This translates into CASRSQGDTQYF.

The chain uses TRBV27 and TRBJ1-6; D is uncertain. Per the germline V gene, CDR1 is MNHEY and CDR2 is SMNVEV (reference sequence). Trimming removed 6 bases from V and 7 bases from J, with 10 bases in between. The CDR3 runs to 13 residues. DNA of the CDR3: TGTGCCAGCAGATACAAAGAAAATTCACCCCTCCACTTT. Its translation is CASRYKENSPLHF.

CDR3 amino acids: CASRTGPEGAQYF. CDR3 DNA sequence: TGTGCCAGTCGGACGGGCCCCGAGGGGGCGCAGTATTTT. J is TRBJ2-3 and V is TRBV3-1 (or the pseudogene TRBV3-2), with D maybe TRBD1 (6 bases). Trimming took off 9 bases at V and 10 bases at J, with 20 bases between the two ends. The length of the CDR3 is 13 residues. Germline-derived CDR1 and CDR2 are LGHDT and YNNKEL (reference sequence).

The J gene is TRBJ2-2, the V gene TRBV11-2, with TRBD2 matching 13 bases. The CDR3 extends over 17 amino acids. Looked up from germline, CDR1 is SGHAT and CDR2 is FQNNGV. V was pared by 7 bases and J by 6 bases, with 11 bases of the junction left unmatched. CDR3 sequence: CASTPAGLAGVPGELFF. In DNA form, the CDR3 reads TGTGCCAGCACCCCGGCTGGACTAGCGGGAGTTCCCGGGGAGCTGTTTTTT.

The genes are TRBV2 and TRBJ2-1, with a weak D call TRBD1 (5 bases). Between the trimmed V and J ends, which lost 3 bases and 9 bases, there was a span of 12 bases. CDR1 SNHLY and CDR2 FYNNEI come from the germline V gene. The CDR3 is 13 amino acids. The CDR3 region has the DNA TGTGCCAGCAGTGAGAAAGTGGACATTGAGCAGTTCTTC. Amino acid sequence: CASSEKVDIEQFF.

The rearrangement joins TRBV5-1 to TRBJ2-4; maybe TRBD2 (6 bases). The V end was cut by 4 bases, the J end by 7 bases, with 12 bases between. This CDR3 is built from 13 residues. The germline gives CDR1 SGHRS, CDR2 YFSETQ. The CDR3 sequence is CASSGGGNNIQYF. In nucleotides, the CDR3 is TGCGCCAGCAGCGGTGGGGGGAACAACATTCAGTACTTC.

CDR3 residues: CASSLAGGTFNEQFF. CDR3 nucleotide sequence: TGTGCCAGCAGCTTAGCAGGGGGTACGTTCAATGAGCAGTTCTTC. The chain couples TRBV7-2 to TRBJ2-1; a possible D gene is TRBD1 (6 bases). V lost 0 bases and J lost 6, with 12 bases in between. There are 15 residues in the CDR3. In germline, CDR1 is SGHTA, CDR2 FQGNSA.